This T cell receptor (beta chain) originates from a study of blood T cell repertoires in COVID-19 (dated by TCRdb to the early 2020s). About the full investigation: The collaborator samples originated in the United States, Italy and Spain and spanned the acute and convalescent phases of COVID-19. The samples were drawn from two sources: the first 160 participants of the ongoing ImmuneRACE study, and fewer than 1,500 subjects contributed by 6 global collaborators. The dataset comprised deeply sampled blood TCRbeta repertoires from subjects exposed to, actively infected with, or recovered from COVID-19. Where HLA class I and class II types were available, the types were taken from metadata supplied by the sample provider, not from assay-based typing. The repertoires were released in a freely available public database meant as a resource for research on the immune response to SARS-CoV-2. The prospective study material was composed of cDNA or gDNA derived from T cells, B-cell-depleted T cells, or PBMCs. The sample metadata nearly always contained a de-identified subject ID, COVID-19 status, age in years and sex. Results and caveats for the whole study, not just this receptor: Clinical and demographic metadata were provided uncurated, with the amount varying by source and participant.

V is reduced by 8 bases and J by 1 base, leaving a spacing of 11 bases between them. For CDR1 and CDR2, the germline V gene lists MNHEY and SVGAGI. CDR3 length: 14 amino acids, cysteine to phenylalanine. Only CDR3 DNA is held: 42 bases, read in frame from base 1. Note on this clone: Its specific antigen is unknown. The input lacks base qualities; no much larger clone sits a single base away.

Collaborating institutions collected whole blood in K2EDTA tubes following their own protocols. For TCRbeta analysis, collaborators shipped samples in one of three forms: frozen whole blood, isolated PBMCs, or DNA extracted from either of those sample types. TCRbeta CDR3 regions were amplified from genomic DNA using the immunoSEQ Assay, a bias-controlled multiplex PCR. Per the original workflow: The number of nucleated cells in each sample was estimated by amplification of reference gene primers within the assay. To quantify the absolute abundance of each unique TCRbeta CDR3 rearrangement, sequence reads were collapsed and filtered. For each sample, productive Simpson clonality was calculated by taking the square root of Simpson's diversity index across productive rearrangements. The immuneACCESS repertoire file appears here via TCRdb, limited to in-frame rearrangements. These files lack a portion of the clones; in checked studies, under half of the deficit traces to unresolved V genes, and the cause of the others is not known. V, J and clone size were drawn from that table, and D and trimming were deduced from the DNA. This sample comprises roughly 140,000 clones, approximately 80% of them detected only once. The ten top clones hold approximately 2% of the sample.

The origin of this receptor is a woman aged 55-70 years with acute or convalescent COVID-19. The chain uses TRBV6-5 and TRBJ2-2; perhaps TRBD1 is the D gene, with 6 bases matching. The sequenced material came from peripheral blood. The CDR3 is CASGPGQNTGELFF. The DNA sequence is as follows: TGTGCCAGCGGACCGGGACAGAACACCGGGGAGCTGTTTTTT.